Listed below are T cell receptor beta chains from one sample, sequenced in a study of naive and memory T cell subsets. MiXCR, run by TCRdb on the 5' RACE reads, gives a single entry per CDR3 protein. The sample gives roughly 48,000 distinct CDR3 sequences, approximately 4.5% of which show up once; around 0.84% is in the top ten. The receptors stem from a female donor in good health. Each CDR3 is given with its conserved first and last residue. Each record gives: clone size, D gene, J gene, V gene, CDR3 length, CDR3 DNA, CDR3 protein. D genes are given only for firm matches. Clone size is shown for a subset of rows, as once, few, many or a class of expanded clone.

size: many
D: .
J: TRBJ1-5
V: TRBV20-1
length: 14
DNA: TGCAGTGCTAGATTCCAGGGCGGCAATCAGCCCCAGCATTTT
CDR3: CSARFQGGNQPQHF

size: few
D: .
J: TRBJ1-1
V: TRBV7-3
length: 16
DNA: TGTGCCAGCAGATACCGAGGTGGGGGTGGGAACACTGAAGCTTTCTTT
CDR3: CASRYRGGGGNTEAFF

size: many
D: TRBD2
J: TRBJ2-7
V: TRBV27
length: 15
DNA: TGTGCCAGCAGTTTTTCACTAGCGGGGGCCTACGAGCAGTACTTC
CDR3: CASSFSLAGAYEQYF

size: many
D: TRBD2
J: TRBJ2-5
V: TRBV20-1
length: 15
DNA: TGCAGTGCTTCCCGACTAGCGGGAGTTCAAGAGACCCAGTACTTC
CDR3: CSASRLAGVQETQYF

size: many
D: .
J: TRBJ2-5
V: TRBV14
length: 15
DNA: TGTGCCAGCAGCCAAGTCTGGGCCCGCCAAGAGACCCAGTACTTC
CDR3: CASSQVWARQETQYF

size: many
D: TRBD1
J: TRBJ2-1
V: TRBV7-8
length: 14
DNA: TGTGCCAGCAGCTTCCGGACAGGGGGCAACCGGCAGTTCTTC
CDR3: CASSFRTGGNRQFF

size: .
D: TRBD2
J: TRBJ2-7
V: TRBV5-6
length: 14
DNA: TGTGCCAGCAGTTGGGGGACGGGAGGCTACGAGCAGTACTTC
CDR3: CASSWGTGGYEQYF

size: many
D: .
J: TRBJ2-3
V: TRBV29-1
length: 14
DNA: TGCAGCGCAGATTTGGGCTCGAAAACAGATACGCAGTATTTT
CDR3: CSADLGSKTDTQYF

size: many
D: TRBD1
J: TRBJ1-1
V: TRBV20-1
length: 14
DNA: TGCAGTGCAACGACAGGGGACCTGAACACTGAAGCTTTCTTT
CDR3: CSATTGDLNTEAFF

size: many
D: TRBD2
J: TRBJ2-1
V: TRBV20-1
length: 20
DNA: TGCAGTGCTAGAGATTTGAGGGGCCCTAGCGGAACAAGCTCCTACAATGAGCAGTTCTTC
CDR3: CSARDLRGPSGTSSYNEQFF

size: many
D: TRBD2
J: TRBJ2-1
V: TRBV6-2/TRBV6-3
length: 15
DNA: TGTGCCAGCATTAAAGCGGGAGCTACTTACAATGAGCAGTTCTTC
CDR3: CASIKAGATYNEQFF

size: many
D: TRBD1
J: TRBJ2-7
V: TRBV6-2/TRBV6-3
length: 15
DNA: TGTGCCAGCAGTTCGGGACAGGGGGCCTCCTACGAGCAGTACTTC
CDR3: CASSSGQGASYEQYF

size: many
D: TRBD1
J: TRBJ2-3
V: TRBV29-1
length: 11
DNA: TGCAGCGGTCAACAGGGGGATACGCAGTATTTT
CDR3: CSGQQGDTQYF

size: many
D: .
J: TRBJ2-3
V: TRBV5-4
length: 14
DNA: TGTGCCAGCAGCTTGGGACCATTGGCAGATACGCAGTATTTT
CDR3: CASSLGPLADTQYF

size: many
D: .
J: TRBJ1-1
V: TRBV7-2
length: 17
DNA: TGTGCCAGCAGCTTAGTAGGAGGAGGGGTGGGGGGCACTGAAGCTTTCTTT
CDR3: CASSLVGGGVGGTEAFF

size: many
D: .
J: TRBJ1-1
V: TRBV14
length: 15
DNA: TGTGCCAGCAGCCAAGTTTACTCAGGGAACACTGAAGCTTTCTTT
CDR3: CASSQVYSGNTEAFF

size: many
D: .
J: TRBJ1-4
V: TRBV18
length: 17
DNA: TGTGCCAGCTCACCACCCCAGGGGCCCGCGACTAATGAAAAACTGTTTTTT
CDR3: CASSPPQGPATNEKLFF

size: many
D: .
J: TRBJ2-1
V: TRBV11-2
length: 15
DNA: TGTGCCAGCAGCTTGATAACAGGAAAAGGCAATGAGCAGTTCTTC
CDR3: CASSLITGKGNEQFF

size: many
D: TRBD2
J: TRBJ2-3
V: TRBV27
length: 14
DNA: TGTGCCAGACGAGCGGGAGGACGCACAGATACGCAGTATTTT
CDR3: CARRAGGRTDTQYF

size: few
D: TRBD2
J: TRBJ2-7
V: TRBV18
length: 15
DNA: TGTGCCAGCTCACCACTGAGCGGGAGGGCAGGGGAGCAGTACTTC
CDR3: CASSPLSGRAGEQYF

size: many
D: .
J: TRBJ1-6
V: TRBV27
length: 12
DNA: TGTGCCAGCGGACATGATAATTCACCCCTCCACTTT
CDR3: CASGHDNSPLHF

size: .
D: .
J: TRBJ2-1
V: TRBV2
length: 16
DNA: TGTGCCAGCAGTGAACGGCAGGGGATATACTACAATGAGCAGTTCTTC
CDR3: CASSERQGIYYNEQFF

size: many
D: .
J: TRBJ1-1
V: TRBV5-5
length: 17
DNA: TGTGCCAGCAGCTACCCACCTGGGGAGGTGAGGAACACTGAAGCTTTCTTT
CDR3: CASSYPPGEVRNTEAFF

size: many
D: TRBD2
J: TRBJ2-1
V: TRBV20-1
length: 14
DNA: TGCAGTGCGGGAAGCGGGGCCTCCTACAATGAGCAGTTCTTC
CDR3: CSAGSGASYNEQFF

size: few
D: TRBD1
J: TRBJ2-7
V: TRBV6-1
length: 13
DNA: TGTGCCAGCATCGGGACAGGGCTTTACGAGCAGTACTTC
CDR3: CASIGTGLYEQYF

size: many
D: .
J: TRBJ2-7
V: TRBV18
length: 14
DNA: TGTGCCAGCTCACCACGAGGCAACTCCTACGAGCAGTACTTC
CDR3: CASSPRGNSYEQYF

size: many
D: .
J: TRBJ1-5
V: TRBV28
length: 14
DNA: TGTGCCAGCAGGGCCCGGGGTAGCAATCAGCCCCAGCATTTT
CDR3: CASRARGSNQPQHF

size: many
D: TRBD1
J: TRBJ2-1
V: TRBV28
length: 15
DNA: TGTGCCAGCAGCCCCGGGACAGGGAATTACAATGAGCAGTTCTTC
CDR3: CASSPGTGNYNEQFF

size: few
D: TRBD2
J: TRBJ2-5
V: TRBV7-2
length: 17
DNA: TGTGCCAGCAGCTTAAAGGTGGGACTAGCGGGAATGGAGACCCAGTACTTC
CDR3: CASSLKVGLAGMETQYF

size: many
D: .
J: TRBJ1-2
V: TRBV19
length: 12
DNA: TGTGCCAGTAGTGCGTCAGGGCATGGCTACACCTTC
CDR3: CASSASGHGYTF

size: many
D: .
J: TRBJ2-7
V: TRBV6-6
length: 12
DNA: TGTGCCAGCAGTTATCCGAACTACGAGCAGTACTTC
CDR3: CASSYPNYEQYF

size: many
D: .
J: TRBJ1-1
V: TRBV29-1
length: 17
DNA: TGCAGCGTTGAAGCAGGGGTAGGTGGTGCGGGGGACACTGAAGCTTTCTTT
CDR3: CSVEAGVGGAGDTEAFF

size: many
D: TRBD1
J: TRBJ2-2
V: TRBV28
length: 14
DNA: TGTGCCAGCAGCCAGGACAGGGGGCCGAGGGAGCTGTTTTTT
CDR3: CASSQDRGPRELFF

size: many
D: .
J: TRBJ1-5
V: TRBV21-1
length: 17
DNA: TGTGCCCTGAAGGACAGGAGAAAGCCGTATAGCAATCAGCCCCAGCATTTT
CDR3: CALKDRRKPYSNQPQHF

size: many
D: TRBD1
J: TRBJ1-1
V: TRBV11-2
length: 17
DNA: TGTGCCAGCAGCTTAGCGACAGACAGGGGGCGAATCACTGAAGCTTTCTTT
CDR3: CASSLATDRGRITEAFF

size: many
D: .
J: TRBJ2-2
V: TRBV9
length: 15
DNA: TGTGCCAGCAGCAATAGTCACAGGGTAACCGGGGAGCTGTTTTTT
CDR3: CASSNSHRVTGELFF

size: many
D: .
J: TRBJ2-1
V: TRBV29-1
length: 11
DNA: TGCAGCGTTGAGCTGGGGGATGAGCAGTTCTTC
CDR3: CSVELGDEQFF

size: many
D: .
J: TRBJ2-5
V: TRBV20-1
length: 12
DNA: TGCAGTGCTAGCACCCCAGTGGAGACCCAGTACTTC
CDR3: CSASTPVETQYF

size: many
D: TRBD1
J: TRBJ1-6
V: TRBV14
length: 15
DNA: TGTGCCAGCAGCATCCGGACAGGGGGGAATTCACCCCTCCACTTT
CDR3: CASSIRTGGNSPLHF

size: many
D: .
J: TRBJ1-2
V: TRBV29-1
length: 14
DNA: TGCAGCGTTGAATCATACCCCGGGGAGGATGGCTACACCTTC
CDR3: CSVESYPGEDGYTF

size: many
D: .
J: TRBJ2-1
V: TRBV3-2
length: 15
DNA: TGTGCCAGCAGCCATAGCGGGAGGGCCGACAATGAGCAGTTCTTC
CDR3: CASSHSGRADNEQFF

size: many
D: TRBD2
J: TRBJ2-1
V: TRBV27
length: 15
DNA: TGTGCCAGCAGCCAGCGGGAGGGCCTTAATAATGAGCAGTTCTTC
CDR3: CASSQREGLNNEQFF

size: many
D: TRBD1
J: TRBJ2-7
V: TRBV10-3
length: 15
DNA: TGTGCCATCAGCCCAACCGGGACAGGGGATCGGGAGCAGTACTTC
CDR3: CAISPTGTGDREQYF

size: many
D: .
J: TRBJ2-2
V: TRBV3-1
length: 15
DNA: TGTGCCAGCAGCCAAGTTGGAAACCCCACCGGGGAGCTGTTTTTT
CDR3: CASSQVGNPTGELFF

size: many
D: .
J: TRBJ1-2
V: TRBV29-1
length: 13
DNA: TGCAGCGTTGAAGATCCCCGTAACTATGGCTACACCTTC
CDR3: CSVEDPRNYGYTF

size: .
D: .
J: TRBJ1-2
V: TRBV29-1
length: 14
DNA: TGCGGCATAGAGAACCCGTGGACGGGGTATGGCTACACCTTC
CDR3: CGIENPWTGYGYTF

size: many
D: .
J: TRBJ2-2
V: TRBV11-3
length: 16
DNA: TGTGCCAGCAGCCGTGACAGGCCTCCGAACACCGGGGAGCTGTTTTTT
CDR3: CASSRDRPPNTGELFF

size: many
D: TRBD1
J: TRBJ2-7
V: TRBV28
length: 16
DNA: TGTGCCAGCGGGACAGGGGGCGCGGGGGGACATTACGAGCAGTACTTC
CDR3: CASGTGGAGGHYEQYF

size: .
D: TRBD2
J: TRBJ2-1
V: TRBV7-2
length: 16
DNA: TGTGCCAGCAGCCGCAAGACTAGCGAGAGGGGCAATGAGCAGTTCTTC
CDR3: CASSRKTSERGNEQFF

size: many
D: TRBD2
J: TRBJ2-3
V: TRBV29-1
length: 13
DNA: TGCAGCGTTGTTTCTGGGGGGGGGAATACGCAGTATTTT
CDR3: CSVVSGGGNTQYF

size: .
D: .
J: TRBJ1-1
V: TRBV7-3
length: 13
DNA: TGTGCCAGCAGCTCTTCAGAGAACACTGAAGCTTTCTTT
CDR3: CASSSSENTEAFF

size: many
D: .
J: TRBJ1-5
V: TRBV28
length: 14
DNA: TGTGCCAGCAGTCTCCCCGGTAGCAATCAGCCCCAGCATTTT
CDR3: CASSLPGSNQPQHF

size: .
D: TRBD2
J: TRBJ2-1
V: TRBV3-1
length: 14
DNA: TGTGCCAGCAGATCTCTAGCGGGAGGGGGCGAGCAGTTCTTC
CDR3: CASRSLAGGGEQFF

size: .
D: TRBD2
J: TRBJ2-1
V: TRBV6-5
length: 16
DNA: TGTGCCAGCAGTTACCTAGCGGGAGGACGGGGCAATGAGCAGTTCTTC
CDR3: CASSYLAGGRGNEQFF

size: .
D: .
J: TRBJ2-7
V: TRBV7-9
length: 14
DNA: TGTGCCAGCAGCAACTACTGGAGCTCCTACGAGCAGTACTTC
CDR3: CASSNYWSSYEQYF

size: many
D: .
J: TRBJ2-3
V: TRBV2
length: 16
DNA: TGTGCCAGCAGTGAAGCGGACTTAGCAAACACAGATACGCAGTATTTT
CDR3: CASSEADLANTDTQYF

size: few
D: TRBD1
J: TRBJ1-2
V: TRBV5-5
length: 16
DNA: TGTGCCAGCAGCTTGGTCGTCGGGGGACAGGCGAGTGGCGACACCTTC
CDR3: CASSLVVGGQASGDTF

size: many
D: .
J: TRBJ2-3
V: TRBV10-3
length: 13
DNA: TGTGCCATCAGTGAGTCGAGTAGAGATACGCAGTATTTT
CDR3: CAISESSRDTQYF